Presented here are 22 T cell receptor beta chains from one specimen sequenced in a study of T cells in Graves' hyperthyroidism and ophthalmopathy. Amplification yielded TCR beta CDR3 regions, with RNA transcripts as the source. During a first-round RT-PCR of the TCR CDR3, the HTBI primer set was used. TCRdb called the multiplex PCR reads again in MiXCR, with one record for every CDR3 protein. The sample holds 700,000 or so distinct CDR3 sequences, 15% to 20% seen once. Sequenced sample: blood. The source of these receptors is a man aged 18 to 30 with Graves' hyperthyroidism.

Only a few counts were recorded for this clonotype. The chain uses TRBV29-1 and TRBJ1-1; the D gene is possibly TRBD1 (6 bases). V was cut by 3 bases and J by 2 bases, with 10 bases left in between. Per the germline V gene, CDR1 is SQVTM and CDR2 is ANQGSEA. The CDR3 loop spans 13 amino acids. The CDR3 sequence: CSVDLDRNTEAFF. The DNA for the CDR3 is TGCAGCGTTGATTTGGACAGAAACACTGAAGCTTTCTTT.

This chain uses TRBV28 with TRBJ2-3, with D perhaps matching TRBD1 or TRBD2 (6 bases each). Germline values: CDR1 MDHEN, CDR2 SYDVKM. The CDR3 is 13 residues long. With 5 bases removed from V and 5 bases from J, the gap between germline ends came to 11 bases. In DNA, the CDR3 is TGTGCCAGCAGTGGAGGGGGAGAAGATACGCAGTATTTT. Residues: CASSGGGEDTQYF. Drawing the rest from reference TRBV28 and TRBJ2-3, the complete variable domain is DVKVTQSSRYLVKRTGEKVFLECVQDMDHENMFWYRQDPGLGLRLIYFSYDVKMKEKGDIPEGYSVSREKKERFSLILESASTNQTSMYLCASSGGGEDTQYFGPGTRLTVL.

In the case of this clonotype: A much more abundant neighbour one base away suggests this may be a read error. The rearrangement links TRBV7-2 to TRBJ2-7; tentative D call: TRBD1 (6 bases). This CDR3 spans 15 amino acids. Germline V gene data show CDR1 as SGHTA and CDR2 as FQGNSA. The CDR3 here is CASSLVGQGLNERYF. CDR3 bases: TGTGCCAGCAGCTTAGTTGGGCAGGGGTTGAACGAGCGGTACTTC.

The chain is built from TRBV29-1 and TRBJ2-3, with 7 bases aligning to TRBD2. Germline CDR1 reads SQVTM; CDR2 reads ANQGSEA. Trimming at V came to 6 bases and at J to 2 bases, leaving 11 bases not matched to a gene. This CDR3 contains 15 residues. CDR3 loop: CSVLGAGAYTDTQYF. Written as DNA, the CDR3 is TGCAGCGTCCTCGGGGCGGGAGCTTACACAGATACGCAGTATTTT.

V is TRBV7-3 and J is TRBJ2-1; TRBD2 matches 10 bases. Trimming at V came to 3 bases and at J to 5 bases, leaving 13 bases not matched to a gene. The CDR3 is 18 residues long. CDR1 is SGHTA and CDR2 is FQGTGA in the germline V gene. As DNA, the CDR3 is TGTGCCAGCAGCTTCAGAAGGACTAGCGGCCAACCCCACAATGAGCAGTTCTTC. This translates into CASSFRRTSGQPHNEQFF.

In its sample, this clonotype was seen many times. The CDR3 sequence: CASSLVSRGSSYEQYF. CDR3 DNA: TGTGCCAGCAGCTTGGTATCTCGCGGTTCCTCCTACGAGCAGTACTTC. V gene TRBV7-8 combines with J gene TRBJ2-7, with unresolved D. This CDR3 region has 16 residues. In germline, CDR1 is SGHVS, CDR2 FQNEAQ. Deletions cut 3 bases from V and 0 bases from J, with 15 bases between.

The chain joins TRBV12-3 or TRBV12-4 to TRBJ2-1; D unresolved. CDR3 length: 13 residues. V gave up 3 bases and J gave up 7 bases, with 10 bases separating them. The CDR3, as DNA: TGTGCCAGCAGTTTTCGTCCGCTGAATGAGCAGTTCTTC. It codes for CASSFRPLNEQFF.

J is TRBJ2-3 and V is TRBV28; 8 nucleotides line up with TRBD1. Germline trimming cut 6 bases from V and 14 bases from J; bases unmatched to any gene: 10. The CDR3 is 12 amino acids. The germline V gene has CDR1 MDHEN and CDR2 SYDVKM. For the CDR3, the DNA is TGTGCCAGCAGCTTAAACGACAGGGGTTGGTATTTT. This sequence encodes CASSLNDRGWYF.

This clonotype was counted a few times. The V gene is TRBV3-1, the J gene TRBJ2-1; TRBD1 might be the D (6 bases). This CDR3 spans 16 amino acids. Trimming removed 4 bases at V and 7 bases at J, with 20 bases between. Germline V CDR1 and CDR2: LGHDT, YNNKEL (reference sequence). The CDR3 loop is CASSPRFVQGNNEQFF. The CDR3 region has the DNA TGTGCCAGCAGCCCCCGGTTCGTACAGGGTAATAATGAGCAGTTCTTC.

For this clonotype: A single base separates this from a much larger clone, so it may be a read error. The chain uses TRBV12-3 or TRBV12-4 and TRBJ2-3, with 9 bases fitting TRBD2. The length of the CDR3 is 16 residues. The J segment lost 3 bases and the V segment lost 8 bases, leaving 12 bases of the junction unmatched. The CDR3 sequence: CASGRQREAITDTQYF. CDR3 in DNA: TGTGCCAGCGGCCGCCAGCGGGAGGCTATAACAGATACGCAGTATTTT.

This clonotype was counted a few times. The CDR3 DNA reads TGTGCCAGCTCATGGACAGGGCCCGACGAGCAGTACTTC. It is translated as CASSWTGPDEQYF. This chain links TRBV25-1 with TRBJ2-7; TRBD1 aligns across 8 bases. Germline CDR1 and CDR2: MGHDK and SYGVNS. The V gene end was trimmed by 8 bases and the J gene end by 5 bases; junction bases not matched to a gene: 8. The CDR3 is made up of 13 amino acids.

This sequence joins TRBV6-2 or TRBV6-3 and TRBJ1-2, with D possibly being TRBD1 (6 bases). With 0 bases removed from V and 7 bases from J, the gap between germline ends came to 15 bases. CDR1 is MNHEY, CDR2 SVGEGT, per germline. This CDR3 is built from 15 residues. In DNA form, the CDR3 reads TGTGCCAGCAGTTACTCGAACAGGGTGACGGCTGGCTACACCTTC. It encodes CASSYSNRVTAGYTF.

This chain joins TRBV10-3 and TRBJ1-6; TRBD1 agrees at 7 bases. Germline V gene lookup returns CDR1 ENHRY and CDR2 SYGVKD. J gave up 6 bases and V 6 bases, and 5 bases lay outside the gene matches. The CDR3 loop spans 14 amino acids. CDR3 residues: CAIRTGQTNSPLHF. The CDR3 DNA reads as TGTGCCATCAGGACGGGACAGACTAATTCACCCCTCCACTTT.

This clonotype was seen only a few times. V is TRBV6-2 or TRBV6-3 and J is TRBJ1-6, with a weak D call TRBD1 (5 bases). The CDR3 is 17 residues long. V dropped 7 bases and J dropped 4 bases, with 20 bases sitting between them. Germline CDR1 MNHEY, CDR2 SVGEGT. The CDR3 DNA follows: TGTGCCAGCACTCCGGGGGAGTCACGGACATATAATTCACCCCTCCACTTT. This sequence encodes CASTPGESRTYNSPLHF.

This clonotype was seen at least ten times. This chain joins TRBV20-1 and TRBJ2-5, with D tentatively TRBD1 or TRBD2 (5 bases each). The V gene lost 3 bases and the J gene lost 2 bases, with 7 bases spanning the gap. CDR3 length equals 12 residues. Germline lookup yields CDR1 DFQATT and CDR2 SNEGSKA (reference sequence). The CDR3 DNA reads TGCAGTGCTAGGGGACCTCAAGAGACCCAGTACTTC. Its translation is CSARGPQETQYF.

There are many counts of this clonotype. V gene TRBV12-3 or TRBV12-4 combines with J gene TRBJ1-2; D gene unclear. The V gene lost 6 bases and the J gene lost 5 bases, with 10 bases spanning the gap. This CDR3 is built from 12 residues. The CDR3 bases are TGTGCCAGCAGACCAGGAAGTTATGGCTACACCTTC. Translation gives CASRPGSYGYTF.

This chain connects TRBV14 to TRBJ2-3; 14 positions match TRBD2. Germline assignment: CDR1 SGHDN and CDR2 FVKESK. V was clipped by 4 bases and J by 6 bases; unmatched bases: 6. The CDR3 length is 16 residues. Here the CDR3 DNA reads TGTGCCAGCAGCCTACGCCGACTAGCGGGAGGGGATACGCAGTATTTT. The encoded protein is CASSLRRLAGGDTQYF.

This clonotype turned up a few times. The chain has TRBV7-9 and TRBJ1-3; 7 bases line up with TRBD1. The CDR3 totals 15 residues. CDR1 is SEHNR, CDR2 FQNEAQ, per germline (reference sequence). V lost 5 bases and J lost 2; bases outside the gene matches: 6. DNA for the CDR3: TGTGCCAGCAGCCCACGACAGGGAACTGGAAACACCATATATTTT. This translates into CASSPRQGTGNTIYF.

V usage is TRBV10-3 and J usage is TRBJ2-6, with unresolved D. The ends were cut back, 8 bases at V and 12 bases at J, with 5 bases in the middle. In germline, CDR1 is ENHRY, CDR2 SYGVKD. CDR3 length equals 9 residues. The CDR3 coding sequence is TGTGCCATCCCATTCGTCCTGACTTTC. It codes for CAIPFVLTF.

This chain uses TRBV5-4 with TRBJ2-2, with 9 bases lining up with TRBD1. The germline V gene encodes CDR1 SGHNT and CDR2 YYREEE (reference sequence). The CDR3 length is 17 residues. The trim removed 0 bases at V and 3 bases at J, leaving 6 bases unmatched. This CDR3 is CASSLGDRARYTGELFF. The CDR3 DNA reads as TGTGCCAGCAGCTTGGGGGACAGGGCGCGATACACCGGGGAGCTGTTTTTT.

This chain connects TRBV5-1 to TRBJ2-4; D unresolved. CDR1 is SGHRS and CDR2 is YFSETQ in the germline V gene. V was cut by 2 bases and J by 2 bases, with 8 bases left in between. The CDR3 contains 14 residues. CDR3 sequence reads: CASSLPSSKNIQYF. CDR3 in DNA: TGCGCCAGCAGCTTACCCTCTTCCAAAAACATTCAGTACTTC.

This clonotype was picked up many times. This sequence joins TRBV18 and TRBJ2-7; D is possibly TRBD1 (6 bases). CDR1 KGHSH and CDR2 LQKENI come from the germline V gene. V shed 5 bases and J shed 0 bases, with 11 bases lying between them. This CDR3 comprises 14 residues. CDR3 in DNA: TGTGCCAGCTCATCGGACAGAAGCTCCTACGAGCAGTACTTC. Translating it yields CASSSDRSSYEQYF.